This T cell receptor beta chain was identified during a study of T cell responses to AZD1222 COVID-19 vaccine (dated by TCRdb to the early 2020s). About the investigation overall: AZD1222 recipients whose second dose came at about 4 weeks and those whose second dose came at about 12 weeks were combined into one group, since spike-specific TCR depth and breadth did not differ between the two schedules. A total of over 230 trial participants underwent TCR sequencing, of whom roughly 210 had received two doses of AZD1222 and around 26 had received two doses of the MenACWY control vaccine. Enrollment into the trials was organized by age into subgroups of 18-55, 56-69 and 70-plus years, and those subgroups contained roughly 150, 30 and 60 TCR-sequenced participants, respectively.

In the paper's terms, the time point label means: baseline before first vaccination. Samples from vaccinated people were obtained from the UK trials COV001 and COV002, which included a single-blind randomized controlled phase 2/3 trial of AZD1222 (ChAdOx1 nCoV-19) in healthy adults. For TCRbeta chain sequencing, PBMC samples from trial participants were taken at day 0 and at day 28 after the second dose. The CDR3 regions of human TCRbeta chains were subjected to immunosequencing. Turning to the authors' computational methods: Repertoire TCRs were checked for matches against a reference library of SARS-CoV-2-specific TCRs that had been generated using the MIRA antigen-specificity platform. Breadth meant the fraction of unique TCRs that were SARS-CoV-2-associated, whereas depth meant the fraction of total T cells that were SARS-CoV-2-associated. Using the MIRA data, each spike-specific TCR was assigned both to the spike region to which the TCR was reactive and to a CD4 or CD8 class. Log10-transformed breadth and depth values were compared by one-way ANOVA with Sidak's multiple comparisons tests. TCRdb retrieved this table from immuneACCESS and kept in-frame rearrangements only. Not all clones are present; in checked studies, unresolved V genes account for under half, and no reason is known for the remainder. Clonal size and the V and J genes are those of that table, whereas D and trimming came from the DNA. Present in this sample are about 260,000 clones, approximately 95% of which were seen just once. The leading ten clones occupy 0.55% of the sample.

What the authors observed across the whole study: A significant rise in spike-specific TCR breadth and depth was observed after two AZD1222 doses relative to day 0 and relative to MenACWY recipients. Reportedly, close to half of the unique spike-specific TCRs recognized epitopes lying outside the regions that are mutated in the B.1.351 and B.1.1.7 variants. Vaccine-associated CD4 TCRs spanned the whole spike protein, with dominant responses in regions 160-218 and 743-854. The 56-69-year group was small, and its depth increase did not reach significance, likely because of low power. Conclusions about previously exposed vaccinees are limited, since just five or six AZD1222 recipients were seropositive for SARS-CoV-2 at baseline. Because no samples from the day 14 peak response were available, repertoires could be characterized only after the peak T cell response. Most participants were white British and females outnumbered males, and the authors suggested that clonal diversity may have been underestimated.

As to this clone: The target of this receptor is not known. No base qualities exist here, and no much larger clone lies one base off it.

The TCR comes from an adult in good health. Sequences were derived from peripheral blood, sampled on day 0 of AZD1222 vaccination.

The CDR3 in this case is CASSWGDGTFYEQYF. The DNA reads TGCGCCAGCAGCTGGGGCGACGGGACTTTCTACGAGCAGTACTTC. The rearranged chain carries TRBV5-1 and TRBJ2-7; TRBD2 is a weak D gene call, 6 bases matching. The germline V gene sets CDR1 to SGHRS and CDR2 to YFSETQ. Trimming removed 3 bases from V and 3 bases from J, leaving 16 bases between the germline ends. The CDR3 contains 15 residues, cysteine and phenylalanine counted. Here the CDR3 DNA is all that survives: 45 bases in frame from base 1. The CDR3, completed at both ends by the reference TRBV5-1 and TRBJ2-7 genes, gives the full variable domain KAGVTQTPRYLIKTRGQQVTLSCSPISGHRSVSWYQQTPGQGLQFLFEYFSETQRNKGNFPGRFSGRQFSNSRSEMNVSTLELGDSALYLCASSWGDGTFYEQYFGPGTRLTVT.